Listed below are T cell receptor beta chains from one sample, sequenced in a study of blood T cell repertoires in COVID-19. TCRdb keeps only in-frame clones here, not all; method: immunoSEQ multiplex PCR. The repertoire holds approximately 210,000 clones, with about 90% as singletons. The sequenced material came from PBMCs or T cells enriched from blood (not recorded which). The receptors were sampled from a young woman who had recovered from COVID-19. CDR3s include the opening cysteine and the closing phenylalanine or tryptophan. D genes are given only for firm matches. Clone size is given for some rows only: seen once, a few or many times, or a class if the clone is expanded.

clone size: .; D gene: TRBD1; J gene: TRBJ1-1; V gene: TRBV5-1; CDR3 DNA: TGCGCCAGCAGCGGCGACAGGGGAAACACTGAAGCTTTCTTT; CDR3 protein: CASSGDRGNTEAFF
clone size: .; D gene: TRBD1; J gene: TRBJ1-1; V gene: TRBV11-2; CDR3 DNA: TGTGCCAGCAGCTTGGACAGGGGGTCCACTGAAGCTTTCTTT; CDR3 protein: CASSLDRGSTEAFF
clone size: .; D gene: TRBD2; J gene: TRBJ2-5; V gene: TRBV2; CDR3 DNA: TGTGCCAGCAGTGAAGGTGATGGTCTAGCGGGCGAAGAGACCCAGTACTTC; CDR3 protein: CASSEGDGLAGEETQYF
clone size: .; D gene: .; J gene: TRBJ2-7; V gene: TRBV28; CDR3 DNA: TGTGCCAGCAGTTCCCCTCGAGGGATCCACTACGAGCAGTACTTC; CDR3 protein: CASSSPRGIHYEQYF
clone size: .; D gene: .; J gene: TRBJ2-5; V gene: TRBV29-1; CDR3 DNA: TGCAGCGTTGTCCCGGCCAGGCCCCAAGAGACCCAGTACTTC; CDR3 protein: CSVVPARPQETQYF
clone size: .; D gene: .; J gene: TRBJ1-1; V gene: TRBV30; CDR3 DNA: TGTGCCGGCGAGGGTTCCACTGAAGCTTTCTTT; CDR3 protein: CAGEGSTEAFF
clone size: .; D gene: .; J gene: TRBJ1-1; V gene: TRBV28; CDR3 DNA: TGTGCCAGCAGTTTATATCGCGTTACAGGCCTGAACACTGAAGCTTTCTTT; CDR3 protein: CASSLYRVTGLNTEAFF
clone size: few; D gene: .; J gene: TRBJ1-3; V gene: TRBV4-1; CDR3 DNA: TGCGCCAGCAGCCAAGCGGCGGTCTCTGGAAACACCATATATTTT; CDR3 protein: CASSQAAVSGNTIYF
clone size: .; D gene: .; J gene: TRBJ1-1; V gene: TRBV5-4; CDR3 DNA: TGTGCCAGCAGCTTGTTTCAGGTGAACACTGAAGCTTTCTTT; CDR3 protein: CASSLFQVNTEAFF
clone size: .; D gene: .; J gene: TRBJ1-2; V gene: TRBV5-4; CDR3 DNA: TGTGCCAGCAGCTTGAGGAGGGATGCTAACTATGGCTACACCTTC; CDR3 protein: CASSLRRDANYGYTF
clone size: .; D gene: .; J gene: TRBJ1-2; V gene: TRBV29-1; CDR3 DNA: TGCAGCGTTGAAGGGATGCGGGGCTACACCTTC; CDR3 protein: CSVEGMRGYTF
clone size: .; D gene: .; J gene: TRBJ1-2; V gene: TRBV7-2; CDR3 DNA: TGTGCCAGCAGCGTACCATATGACAGAAGCGGCTACACCTTC; CDR3 protein: CASSVPYDRSGYTF
clone size: .; D gene: TRBD1; J gene: TRBJ1-5; V gene: TRBV5-5; CDR3 DNA: TGTGCCAGCAGCGCGGGGACAGGGCTTGGACAGCCCCAGCATTTT; CDR3 protein: CASSAGTGLGQPQHF
clone size: .; D gene: .; J gene: TRBJ1-2; V gene: TRBV7-2; CDR3 DNA: TGTGCCAGCAGCTCACAGGGCCCCTATGGCTACACCTTC; CDR3 protein: CASSSQGPYGYTF
clone size: .; D gene: TRBD1; J gene: TRBJ2-2; V gene: TRBV7-7; CDR3 DNA: TGTGCCAGCATAAGGGGGCCCGCAGGCGAGTCGCACCGGGCGGAGCTGTTTTTT; CDR3 protein: CASIRGPAGESHRAELFF
clone size: .; D gene: .; J gene: TRBJ1-3; V gene: TRBV2; CDR3 DNA: TGTGCCAGCAGTGAATTTGGGGGGTCGAGCTCTGGAAACACCATATATTTT; CDR3 protein: CASSEFGGSSSGNTIYF
clone size: .; D gene: .; J gene: TRBJ2-1; V gene: TRBV12-5; CDR3 DNA: TGTCCGAAGACGGGGTGCTACAATGAGCAGTTCTTC; CDR3 protein: CPKTGCYNEQFF
clone size: once; D gene: .; J gene: TRBJ1-3; V gene: TRBV30; CDR3 DNA: TGTGCCTGGTCCTCCGGTAACACCATATATTTT; CDR3 protein: CAWSSGNTIYF